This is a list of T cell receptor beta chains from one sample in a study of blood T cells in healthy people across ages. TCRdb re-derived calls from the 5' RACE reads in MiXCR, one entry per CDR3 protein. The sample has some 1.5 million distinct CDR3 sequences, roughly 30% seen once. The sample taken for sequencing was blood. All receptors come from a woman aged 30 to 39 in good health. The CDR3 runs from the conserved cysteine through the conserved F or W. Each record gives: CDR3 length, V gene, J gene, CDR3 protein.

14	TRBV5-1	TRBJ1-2	CASSLQGQEYGYTF
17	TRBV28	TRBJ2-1	CASSFSGWRGTNNEQFF
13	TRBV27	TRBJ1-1	CASSTRLNTEAFF
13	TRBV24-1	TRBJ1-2	CATSDGTDYGYTF
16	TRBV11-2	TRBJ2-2	CASSSRGGSVTGELFF
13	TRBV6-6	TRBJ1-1	CASSYSKPPEAFF
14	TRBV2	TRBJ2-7	CASSVLGSAYEQYF
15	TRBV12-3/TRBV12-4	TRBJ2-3	CAGSRQGVSTDTQYF
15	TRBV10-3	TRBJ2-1	CAISVGSGTYNEQFF
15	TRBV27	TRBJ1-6	CASSPRTGRNSPLHF
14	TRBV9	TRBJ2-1	CASSVTGLYNEQFF
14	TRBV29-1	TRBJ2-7	CSVSDPGGFCEQYF
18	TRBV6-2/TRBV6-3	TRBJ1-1	CASSYVGEGGGIWTEAFF
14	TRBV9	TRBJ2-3	CASSVLSWADTQYF
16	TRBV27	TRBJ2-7	CASSLSIGDSSYEQYF
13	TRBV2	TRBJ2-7	CASNFDNAYEQYF
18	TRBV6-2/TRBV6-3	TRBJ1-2	CASKLGALGFGANYGYTF
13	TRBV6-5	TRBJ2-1	CASSYTARDPRFF
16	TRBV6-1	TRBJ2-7	CASSEEMGVGYNEQYF
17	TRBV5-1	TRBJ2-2	CASSFLGTSGSGGELFF
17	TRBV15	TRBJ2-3	CATSSPFGTRATDTQYF
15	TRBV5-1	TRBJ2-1	CASSLYGDSYNEQFF
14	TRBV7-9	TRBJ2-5	CASSLIGTEKTQYF
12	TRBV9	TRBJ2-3	CASSAGYSTQYF
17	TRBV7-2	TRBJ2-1	CASSLVLKRGGPYEQFF
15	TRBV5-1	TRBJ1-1	CASSPTGPGGTEAFF
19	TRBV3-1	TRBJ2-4	CASSQDVSRLGIGKNIQYF
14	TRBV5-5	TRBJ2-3	CASSYRELADTQYF
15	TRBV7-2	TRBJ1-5	CASSLEGQSNQPQHF
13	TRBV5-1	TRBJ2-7	CASMRDDGSEQYF
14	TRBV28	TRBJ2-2	CASSQTGNPGELFF
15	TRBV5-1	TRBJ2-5	CASSLEAGLVETQYF
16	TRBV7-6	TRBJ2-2	CASSFSQGAYTGELFF
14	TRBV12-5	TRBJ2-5	CASGLAGQQETQYF
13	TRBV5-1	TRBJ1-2	CASSLSRDNGYTF
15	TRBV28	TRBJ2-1	CASSFFSSGGNEQFF
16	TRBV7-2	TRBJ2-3	CASSLIAGGPRDTQYF
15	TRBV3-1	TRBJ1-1	CASSPARVANTEAFF
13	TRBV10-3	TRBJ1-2	CAISVLSNYGYTF
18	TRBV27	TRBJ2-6	CASSPAGQGSSGANVLTF
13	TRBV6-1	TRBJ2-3	CASSALVADTQYF
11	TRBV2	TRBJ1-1	CASSWDKLAFF
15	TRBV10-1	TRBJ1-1	CASAKWAPGGTEAFF
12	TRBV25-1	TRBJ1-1	CATRGGGNEAFF
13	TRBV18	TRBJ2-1	CASSPGGDAEQFF
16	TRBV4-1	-	CASSLPGGSSYNEQYF
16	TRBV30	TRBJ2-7	CAWSVRSTGASYEQYF
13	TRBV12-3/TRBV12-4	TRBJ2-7	CASSLATKDEQYF
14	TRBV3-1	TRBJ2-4	CASSQGTGGVEQYF
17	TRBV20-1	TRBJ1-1	CSAVIVKPGHSPTEAFF
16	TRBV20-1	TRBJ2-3	CSAGYTAGGLGDTQYF